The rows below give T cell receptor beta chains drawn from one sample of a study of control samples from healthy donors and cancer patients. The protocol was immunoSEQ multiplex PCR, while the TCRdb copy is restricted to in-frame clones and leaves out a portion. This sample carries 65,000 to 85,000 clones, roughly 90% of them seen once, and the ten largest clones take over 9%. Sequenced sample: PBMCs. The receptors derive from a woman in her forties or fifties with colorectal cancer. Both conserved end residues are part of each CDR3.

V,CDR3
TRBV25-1,CASRGQGGQPQHF
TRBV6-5,CASSYSEWEETQYF
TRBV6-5,CASREWTGEAFF
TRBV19,CASSIWRNTGELFF
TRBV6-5,CASSYTGQGETQYF
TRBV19,CASSSEQGYGYTF
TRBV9,CASSVRTGFTGELFF
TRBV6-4,CASSDSGGTYNEQFF
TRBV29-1,CSVEALSTGWGTEAFF
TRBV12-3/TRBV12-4,CASSPGAEKLFF
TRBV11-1,CASSLGGQGAREQFF
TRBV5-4,CASSLAGSGNTIYF
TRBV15,CATSRDYWESPLHF
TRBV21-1,CASSKGGKGGGYTF
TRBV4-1,CASSQGTSGGNNEQFF
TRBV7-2,CASSLAHQNEKLFF
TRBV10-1,CASSRGQNNEQFF
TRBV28,CASSRLGSNQPQHF
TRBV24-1,CATSDLRAGGETQYF
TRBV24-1,CATSYGANYGYTF
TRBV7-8,CASSRDENTEAFF
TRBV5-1,CAGGTGGLLDTQYF
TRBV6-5,CASSLDGQGGSPLHF
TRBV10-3,CAHRGISTDTQYF
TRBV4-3,CASSDDGDDTQYF
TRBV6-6,CASRVGGRETQYF